This T cell receptor beta chain was recovered during a study of CD8 T cells in Susac syndrome. Study as a whole: Sequencing included Susac syndrome patients, about 6 of them with active disease and under ten in remission.

Sequencing of TCR beta was performed on blood CD8+ T cells and on blood CD4+ T cells. CDR1 and CDR2 (germline): GTSNPN, SVGIG (reference sequence). The ends were cut back, 6 bases at V and 3 bases at J, with 7 bases in the middle. This CDR3 contains 11 residues. The authors reverse transcribed roughly 0.5 to 1 ug RNA with random hexamers. Across 54 Vbeta and 13 Jbeta, TCR beta CDR3 was amplified with immunoSEQ multiplex PCR. TCRdb recomputed calls from the immunoSEQ multiplex PCR reads with MiXCR, one row per CDR3 protein. Of 70,000 to 75,000 distinct CDR3 sequences in the sample, roughly 93% are singletons; the top ten hold about 0.14%.

This chain joins TRBV30 and TRBJ2-3, with a tentative D call TRBD1 (5 bases). This receptor was taken from a human donor with Susac syndrome. What was sequenced was CD4+ T cells from PBMCs. The CDR3 spells CACQGTDTQYF. CDR3 nucleotide sequence: TGTGCCTGCCAGGGAACAGATACGCAGTATTTT. The whole variable domain, filled in from reference TRBV30 and TRBJ2-3, reads SQTIHQWPATLVQPVGSPLSLECTVEGTSNPNLYWYRQAAGRGLQLLFYSVGIGQISSEVPQNLSASRPQDRQFILSSKKLLLSDSGFYLCACQGTDTQYFGPGTRLTVL.